These 3 T cell receptor beta chains share one sample of origin, sequenced in a study of cytomegalovirus exposure and HLA in healthy donors. In the PCR, 60 Vbeta and 13 Jbeta primers were used. TCRdb keeps only in-frame clones here, not all; method: immunoSEQ multiplex PCR. The sample yields 95,000 to 100,000 clones, roughly four fifths seen once. The sequencing sample was made of PBMCs. These receptors were taken from a female donor in good health and CMV-seronegative.

The rearrangement joins TRBV18 to TRBJ2-2; D possibly corresponds to TRBD1 (6 bases). Trimming took off 3 bases at V and 2 bases at J, with 16 bases between the two ends. The CDR3 is 17 residues long. From germline, CDR1 is KGHSH and CDR2 LQKENI. CDR3 sequence: CASSPGTPQSNTGELFF. DNA for the CDR3: TGTGCCAGCTCACCGGGGACACCACAGTCCAACACCGGGGAGCTGTTTTTT. Together with reference TRBV18 and TRBJ2-2, the CDR3 gives the full variable domain: NAGVMQNPRHLVRRRGQEARLRCSPMKGHSHVYWYRQLPEEGLKFMVYLQKENIIDESGMPKERFSAEFPKEGPSILRIQQVVRGDSAAYFCASSPGTPQSNTGELFFGEGSRLTVL.

This chain uses TRBV27 with TRBJ1-1; 11 bases align to TRBD1. Germline CDR1 and CDR2: MNHEY and SMNVEV (reference sequence). V lost 2 bases and J lost 5; bases outside the gene matches: 1. The CDR3 is 14 residues long. CDR3 bases: TGTGCCAGCAGTTTAGGGACAGGGGGTACTGAAGCTTTCTTT. Protein: CASSLGTGGTEAFF.

This clone was seen more than once but under ten times. The chain combines TRBV5-4 with TRBJ2-7; TRBD1 matches at 7 bases. CDR1 is SGHNT and CDR2 is YYREEE in the germline V gene (reference sequence). J was trimmed by 0 bases and V by 4 bases; bases with no gene match: 4. This CDR3 has 14 residues. CDR3 coding DNA: TGTGCCAGCAGCGGGGACAGATTCTCCTACGAGCAGTACTTC. Its protein product is CASSGDRFSYEQYF.